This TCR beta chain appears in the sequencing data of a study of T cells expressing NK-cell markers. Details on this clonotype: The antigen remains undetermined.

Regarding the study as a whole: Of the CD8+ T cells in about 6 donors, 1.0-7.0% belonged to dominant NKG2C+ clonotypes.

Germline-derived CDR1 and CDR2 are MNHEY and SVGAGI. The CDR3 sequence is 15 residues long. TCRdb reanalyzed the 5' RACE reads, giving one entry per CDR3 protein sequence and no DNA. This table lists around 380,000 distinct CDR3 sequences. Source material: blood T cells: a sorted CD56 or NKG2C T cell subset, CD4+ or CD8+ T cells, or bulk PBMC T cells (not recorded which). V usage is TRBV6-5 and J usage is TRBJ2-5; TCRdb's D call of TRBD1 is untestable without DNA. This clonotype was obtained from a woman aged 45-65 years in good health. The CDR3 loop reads CASSYTQGRTETQYF.